This T cell receptor beta chain is drawn from a study of identical twins. In regard to this clonotype: Its antigen is unidentified.

TCRdb reprocessed the 5' RACE reads with MiXCR, giving one entry per CDR3 protein. The sample yields approximately 470,000 distinct CDR3 sequences, approximately 15% seen once. Study outcomes and limitations: Surplus twin overlap in beta out-of-frame sequences was less pronounced.

CDR3 length: 15 amino acids. The V gene end was trimmed by 6 bases and the J gene end by 7 bases; junction bases not matched to a gene: 10. Germline V CDR1 and CDR2: MNHNS, SASEGT. A further study also used this sample, focusing on yellow fever vaccine responses in identical twins.

The V and J genes are TRBV6-1 and TRBJ2-2; the match to TRBD1 covers 8 bases. The sample consisted of CD4+ T cells sorted from blood. The TCR was taken from a woman aged 18-35 years in good health. CDR3 sequence: CASRKDREIVGELFF. The CDR3 DNA reads TGTGCCAGCAGGAAGGACAGGGAGATCGTCGGGGAGCTGTTTTTT.